The entry below gives a single T cell receptor (beta chain) sequence along with its context. Stated time point: newly diagnosed, previously untreated cHL patient sample. The CDR3 spans 16 residues. CDR1 is SGHTA, CDR2 FQGTGA, per germline. V was shortened by 5 bases and J by 3 bases, with 17 bases between the two germline ends. Using immunoSEQ multiplex PCR, the repertoire was profiled, and TCRdb retains in-frame clones only, with some absent. The profile shows under 80,000 clones, 93% of them singletons. The record originates from a study of PD-1 blockade in classical Hodgkin lymphoma. The source material was peripheral blood mononuclear cells (PBMCs). This sequence originates from a human donor with classical Hodgkin lymphoma. The chain has TRBV7-3 and TRBJ2-1; D is perhaps TRBD2 (5 bases). CDR3: CASSPRGPLNYNEQFF. Here the CDR3 DNA reads TGTGCCAGCAGCCCCCGGGGTCCATTAAACTACAATGAGCAGTTCTTC.